Described below is a single T cell receptor (beta chain) sequence and its context. The antigen it binds to is not known. Base qualities are not recorded, but no much larger clone differs from it by a single base. TCR beta chain sequences were generated from genomic DNA using the immunoSEQ assay. Regarding the original processing steps: CDR3 sequences that did not begin with the conserved framework cysteine at position 104 were removed manually. Clonality was calculated as one minus the normalized Shannon's Diversity Index, with values ranging from 0 (maximal diversity) to 1 (oligoclonal). Chi-squared comparison-of-proportions tests were used to check whether the frequency of the same CDR3 differed between samples, for example brain versus blood. Public clonotypes were identified through searches of immuneACCESS, and similarity to known antiviral clonotypes was evaluated with the VDJdb browser. This immuneACCESS table, as held by TCRdb, lists in-frame sequences with V and J called but not all clones. Of the missing ones, under half trace to an unresolved V gene in checked studies; the others have no known cause. That table supplies the V and J calls and clone size; D and trimming were determined from the DNA. Within this sample are 35,000 to 50,000 clones, with about nine tenths of them counted one time only. The ten largest account for 5% to 7.5% of the sample.

These data come from a study of brain T cells in children with intractable seizures (dated by TCRdb to about 2021). Notes on the research overall: As a first screen for immune gene transcripts, resected brain tissue from 50 or so pediatric epilepsy surgery cases was run on a NanoString immunology panel. Among the approximately 12 selected surgery cases, pre-surgery blood was additionally sequenced for eight, leaving four cases with brain tissue only.

Interpreted using the paper, the time point label stands for: resected brain tissue, or blood drawn just prior to surgery. The surgery cases that showed the highest brain T cell transcript signatures were chosen for TCR beta chain sequencing of brain tissue, and of blood when it was available. Patients had been treated with at least one anti-epileptic drug before surgery. The TCR-sequenced patients were children whose drug-resistant epilepsy was caused by tuberous sclerosis complex, focal cortical dysplasia, Rasmussen encephalitis or hemimegalencephaly. The Monarch genomic DNA purification kit was used to extract bulk genomic DNA from unsorted brain tissue and whole blood. The paper as a whole reports these results and caveats: Viral specificity was inferred solely from CDR3 sequence similarity, and the HCMV serostatus of the patients was not known. Sequencing depth differed between pre- and post-surgery blood, so clones missing from the pre-surgery sample may reflect undersampling.

CDR1 and CDR2 are drawn from the germline V gene: SGHDT, YYEEEE. V drops 0 bases and J drops 3 bases, leaving 12 bases in between. From its cysteine to its phenylalanine, the CDR3 spans 15 amino acids. The only DNA kept is the CDR3, 45 bases in frame from the first base. The TCR originated in a girl aged 2 to 10 with tuberous sclerosis and intractable seizures. Sequencing was performed on peripheral blood, taken at surgery. The V and J genes are TRBV5-6 and TRBJ1-1; the D gene is perhaps TRBD1, from 6 matching bases. The encoded CDR3 is CASSLVRGADTEAFF. The DNA sequence is given as TGTGCCAGCAGCTTGGTAAGGGGGGCGGACACTGAAGCTTTCTTT.